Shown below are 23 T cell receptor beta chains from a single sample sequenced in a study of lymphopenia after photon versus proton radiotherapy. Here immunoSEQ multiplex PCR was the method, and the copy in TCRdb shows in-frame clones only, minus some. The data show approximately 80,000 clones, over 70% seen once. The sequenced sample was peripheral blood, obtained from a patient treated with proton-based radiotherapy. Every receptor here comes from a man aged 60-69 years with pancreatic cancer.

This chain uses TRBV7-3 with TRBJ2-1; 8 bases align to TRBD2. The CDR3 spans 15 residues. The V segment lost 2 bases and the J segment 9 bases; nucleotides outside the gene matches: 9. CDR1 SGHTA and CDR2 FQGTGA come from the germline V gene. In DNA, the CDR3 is TGTGCCAGCAGCTTATTGGGACTAGGACGGGGTGAGCAGTTCTTC. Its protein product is CASSLLGLGRGEQFF.

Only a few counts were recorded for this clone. For the CDR3, the DNA is TGTGCCGGGGGAGAAAGTGAAAAACTGTTTTTT. Translated, it gives CAGGESEKLFF. V usage is TRBV30 and J usage is TRBJ1-4, with D possibly TRBD1 on 5 matching bases. Germline V gives CDR1 GTSNPN, CDR2 SVGIG (reference sequence). The CDR3 is made up of 11 amino acids. V was shortened by 8 bases and J by 7 bases, with 11 bases between the two germline ends. The full variable domain, rest sourced from reference TRBV30 and TRBJ1-4, is SQTIHQWPATLVQPVGSPLSLECTVEGTSNPNLYWYRQAAGRGLQLLFYSVGIGQISSEVPQNLSASRPQDRQFILSSKKLLLSDSGFYLCAGGESEKLFFGSGTQLSVL.

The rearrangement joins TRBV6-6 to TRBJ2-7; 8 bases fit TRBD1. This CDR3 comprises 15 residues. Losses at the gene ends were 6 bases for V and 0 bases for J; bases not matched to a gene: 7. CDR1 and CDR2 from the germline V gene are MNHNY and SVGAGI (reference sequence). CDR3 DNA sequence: TGTGCCAGCAGGAGACAGGGGACGGGCTCCTACGAGCAGTACTTC. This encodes CASRRQGTGSYEQYF.

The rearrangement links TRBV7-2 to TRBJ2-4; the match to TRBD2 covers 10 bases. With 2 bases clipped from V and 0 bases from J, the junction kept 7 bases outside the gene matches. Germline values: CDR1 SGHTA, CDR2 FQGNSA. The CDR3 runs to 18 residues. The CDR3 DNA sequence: TGTGCCAGCAGCTTAAGGACTAGCGGAAATCTAGCCAAAAACATTCAGTACTTC. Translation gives CASSLRTSGNLAKNIQYF.

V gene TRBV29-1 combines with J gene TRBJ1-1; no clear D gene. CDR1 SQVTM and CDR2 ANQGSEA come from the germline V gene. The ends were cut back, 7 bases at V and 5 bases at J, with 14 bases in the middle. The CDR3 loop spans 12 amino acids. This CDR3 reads CSALRRRTEAFF. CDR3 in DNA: TGCAGCGCACTCCGTCGGAGGACTGAAGCTTTCTTT.

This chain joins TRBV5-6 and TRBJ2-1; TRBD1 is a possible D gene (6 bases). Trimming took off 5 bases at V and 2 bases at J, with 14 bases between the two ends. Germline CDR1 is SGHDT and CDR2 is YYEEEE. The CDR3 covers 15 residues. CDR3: CASSFDRITYNEQFF. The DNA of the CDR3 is TGTGCCAGCAGTTTTGACAGGATCACCTACAATGAGCAGTTCTTC.

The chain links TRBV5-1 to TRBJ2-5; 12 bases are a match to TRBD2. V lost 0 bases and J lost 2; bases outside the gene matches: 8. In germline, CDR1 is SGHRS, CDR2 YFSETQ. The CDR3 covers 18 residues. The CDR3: CASSLALTSGRKQETQYF. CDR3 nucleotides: TGCGCCAGCAGCTTGGCCCTAACTAGCGGGAGGAAGCAAGAGACCCAGTACTTC.

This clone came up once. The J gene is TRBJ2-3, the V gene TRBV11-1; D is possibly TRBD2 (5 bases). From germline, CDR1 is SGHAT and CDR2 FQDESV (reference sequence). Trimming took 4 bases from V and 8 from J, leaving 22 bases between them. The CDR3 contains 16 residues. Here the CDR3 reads CASSSPPAGLTGTQYF. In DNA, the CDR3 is TGTGCCAGCAGCTCCCCCCCGGCGGGTCTAACGGGTACGCAGTATTTT.

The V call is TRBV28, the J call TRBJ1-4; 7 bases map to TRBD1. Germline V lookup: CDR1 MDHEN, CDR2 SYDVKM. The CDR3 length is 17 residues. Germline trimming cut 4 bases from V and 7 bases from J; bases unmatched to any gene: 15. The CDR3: CASSSLLTGTASEKLFF. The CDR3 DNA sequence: TGTGCCAGCAGTTCGCTCCTGACCGGGACAGCCAGTGAAAAACTGTTTTTT.

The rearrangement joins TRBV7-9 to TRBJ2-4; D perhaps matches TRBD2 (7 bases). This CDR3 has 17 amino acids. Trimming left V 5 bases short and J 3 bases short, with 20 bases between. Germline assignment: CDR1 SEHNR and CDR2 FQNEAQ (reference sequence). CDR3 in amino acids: CASSLFGGGEGKNIQYF. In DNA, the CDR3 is TGTGCCAGCAGCCTTTTCGGGGGCGGGGAGGGCAAAAACATTCAGTACTTC.

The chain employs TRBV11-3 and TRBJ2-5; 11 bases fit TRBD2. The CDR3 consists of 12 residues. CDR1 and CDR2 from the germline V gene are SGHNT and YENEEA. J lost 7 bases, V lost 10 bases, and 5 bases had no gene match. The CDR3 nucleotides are TGTGCCACGAGGCTAGCGGGGGGGACCCAGTACTTC. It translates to CATRLAGGTQYF.

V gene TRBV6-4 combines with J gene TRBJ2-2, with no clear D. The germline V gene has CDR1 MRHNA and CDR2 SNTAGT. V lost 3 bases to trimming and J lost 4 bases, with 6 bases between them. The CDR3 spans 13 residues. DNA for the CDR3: TGTGCCAGCAGTGAGTTCCCCACCGGGGAGCTGTTTTTT. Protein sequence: CASSEFPTGELFF.

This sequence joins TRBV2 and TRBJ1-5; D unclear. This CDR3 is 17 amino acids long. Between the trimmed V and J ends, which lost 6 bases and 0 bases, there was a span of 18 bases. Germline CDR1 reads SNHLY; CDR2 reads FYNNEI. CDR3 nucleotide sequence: TGTGCCAGCAGGCCGCCCTCAGGAGTAAATAGCAATCAGCCCCAGCATTTT. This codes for CASRPPSGVNSNQPQHF.

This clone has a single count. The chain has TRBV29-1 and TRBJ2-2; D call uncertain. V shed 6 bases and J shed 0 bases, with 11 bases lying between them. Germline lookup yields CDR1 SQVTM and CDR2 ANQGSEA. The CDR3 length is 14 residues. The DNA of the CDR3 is TGCAGCGTGAGTGTTCTCGCGAACACCGGGGAGCTGTTTTTT. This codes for CSVSVLANTGELFF.

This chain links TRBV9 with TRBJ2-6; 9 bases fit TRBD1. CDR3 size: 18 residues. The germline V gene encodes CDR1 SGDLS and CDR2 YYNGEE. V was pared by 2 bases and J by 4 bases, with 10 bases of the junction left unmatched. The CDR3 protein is CASSVRTGASGGANVLTF. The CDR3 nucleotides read TGTGCCAGCAGCGTGCGGACAGGGGCCAGCGGGGGGGCCAACGTCCTGACTTTC.

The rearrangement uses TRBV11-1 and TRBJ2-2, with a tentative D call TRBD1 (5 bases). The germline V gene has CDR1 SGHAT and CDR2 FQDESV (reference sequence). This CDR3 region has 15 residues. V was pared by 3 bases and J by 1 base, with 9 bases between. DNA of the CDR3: TGTGCCAGCAGCTTGTCTGACAGGAACACCGGGGAGCTGTTTTTT. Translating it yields CASSLSDRNTGELFF.

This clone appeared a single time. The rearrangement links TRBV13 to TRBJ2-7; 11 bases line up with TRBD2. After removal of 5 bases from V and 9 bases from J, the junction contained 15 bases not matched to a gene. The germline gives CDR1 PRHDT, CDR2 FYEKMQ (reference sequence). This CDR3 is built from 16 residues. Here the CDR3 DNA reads TGTGCCAGCAGCGCCCTATTGCTAGCGGGAGGTCGTAGGCAGTACTTC. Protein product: CASSALLLAGGRRQYF.

CDR3 residues: CAWSIELGNTIYF. The CDR3 bases are TGTGCCTGGAGTATAGAACTCGGAAACACCATATATTTT. The chain employs TRBV30 and TRBJ1-3, with D uncertain. Trimming removed 2 bases from V and 4 bases from J, with 9 bases in between. This CDR3 has 13 residues. Per the germline V gene, CDR1 is GTSNPN and CDR2 is SVGIG (reference sequence).

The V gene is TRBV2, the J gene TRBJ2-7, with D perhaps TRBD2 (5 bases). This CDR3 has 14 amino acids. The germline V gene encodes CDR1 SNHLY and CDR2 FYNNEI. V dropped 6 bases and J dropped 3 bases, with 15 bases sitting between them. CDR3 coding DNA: TGTGCCAGCAGAGACTCTACTCGGGGCTACGAGCAGTACTTC. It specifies CASRDSTRGYEQYF.

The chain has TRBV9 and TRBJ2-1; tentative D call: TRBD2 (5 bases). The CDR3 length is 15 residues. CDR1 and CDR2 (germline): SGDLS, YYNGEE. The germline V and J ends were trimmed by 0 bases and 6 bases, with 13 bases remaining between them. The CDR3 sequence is CASSVVGRAANEQFF. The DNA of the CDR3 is TGTGCCAGCAGCGTAGTGGGTAGAGCGGCCAATGAGCAGTTCTTC.

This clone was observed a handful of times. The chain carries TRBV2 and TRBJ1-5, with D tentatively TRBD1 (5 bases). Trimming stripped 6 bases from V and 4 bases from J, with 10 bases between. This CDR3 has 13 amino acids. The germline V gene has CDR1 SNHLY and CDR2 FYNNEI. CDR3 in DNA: TGTGCCAGCAGGGGGGACTTTAATCAGCCCCAGCATTTT. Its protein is CASRGDFNQPQHF.

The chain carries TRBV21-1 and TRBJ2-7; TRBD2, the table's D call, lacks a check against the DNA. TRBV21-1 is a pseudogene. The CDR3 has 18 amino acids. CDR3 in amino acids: CASQRNGTSGINPGEQYF. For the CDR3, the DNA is TGTGCCAGCCAACGGAACGGGACTAGCGGGATTAACCCGGGTGAGCAGTACTTC.

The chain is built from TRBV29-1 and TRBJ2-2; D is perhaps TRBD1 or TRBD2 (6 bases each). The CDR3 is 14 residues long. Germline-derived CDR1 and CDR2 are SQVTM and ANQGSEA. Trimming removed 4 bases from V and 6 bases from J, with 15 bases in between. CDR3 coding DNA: TGCAGCGTTGGCGAAGGGGGGCGGGCCGGGGAGCTGTTTTTT. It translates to CSVGEGGRAGELFF.